A selection of T cell receptor beta chains follows, all from one sample in a study of identical twins. TCRdb re-derived calls from the 5' RACE reads in MiXCR, one entry per CDR3 protein. Of about 190,000 distinct CDR3 sequences in the sample, 15% to 20% were seen once. The same data also contributed to another study, on T cells expressing NK-cell markers.

The sample comprised CD8+ T cells sorted from blood. Every receptor here comes from a woman between 18 and 29 years old in good health. Each CDR3 is given with its conserved first and last residue. The order of the fields is D gene, clone size, J gene, V gene, CDR3 DNA, CDR3 protein. D genes are given only for firm matches. Clone size is not always given. Where it is, it says once, few, many or a class for expanded clones.

NA | NA | TRBJ1-1 | TRBV12-5 | TGTGCTAGTGTCGGGACGGAAGCTTTCTTT | CASVGTEAFF
NA | NA | TRBJ2-3 | TRBV7-2 | TGTGCCAGCAGCTTTGGGACAACTAGCACAGATACGCAGTATTTT | CASSFGTTSTDTQYF
TRBD2 | NA | TRBJ2-5 | TRBV5-1 | TGCGCCAGCAGTCCCCAGCGGGAGTACAAAGAGACCCAGTACTTC | CASSPQREYKETQYF
NA | many | TRBJ2-1 | TRBV29-1 | TGCAGCGTTATAGTCCCCCCTCACAATGAGCAGTTCTTC | CSVIVPPHNEQFF
NA | few | TRBJ2-1 | TRBV6-5 | TGTGCCAGCAGTTACTCGAACAGGCCCCTGGGCAATGAGCAGTTCTTC | CASSYSNRPLGNEQFF
TRBD2 | NA | TRBJ2-1 | TRBV11-1 | TGTGCCAGCAGCTTAGCGGTGCTAGCGGGAAGGGACTCCTACAATGAGCAGTTCTTC | CASSLAVLAGRDSYNEQFF
NA | few | TRBJ2-3 | TRBV5-1 | TGCGCCAGCAGCTTGGAAGCCCTCGGGGATACGCAGTATTTT | CASSLEALGDTQYF
NA | NA | TRBJ1-1 | TRBV20-1 | TGCAGTGCTAGAGGAGGAGCTGAAGCTTTCTTT | CSARGGAEAFF
NA | NA | TRBJ1-1 | TRBV3-1 | TGTGCCAGCAGTACTTTTATGGCTGAAGCTTTCTTT | CASSTFMAEAFF
NA | NA | TRBJ2-2 | TRBV7-6 | TGTGCCAGCAGCTTAGATGTTGGCGGGGAGCTGTTTTTT | CASSLDVGGELFF
TRBD2 | NA | TRBJ2-1 | TRBV6-1 | TGTGCCAGCAGTGCCATGGGGGGGGGCAATGAGCAGTTCTTC | CASSAMGGGNEQFF
TRBD2 | NA | TRBJ2-7 | TRBV12-3/TRBV12-4 | TGTGCCAGCAGCCCACGACTAGCTCTACCCTACGAGCAGTACTTC | CASSPRLALPYEQYF
TRBD1 | NA | TRBJ2-3 | TRBV7-9 | TGTGCCAGCAGCTTTGACCGGACAGGAGGAACAGATACGCAGTATTTT | CASSFDRTGGTDTQYF
TRBD1 | NA | TRBJ2-7 | TRBV5-6 | TGTGCCAGCAGCGATGGGACAGGGTTCTACGAGCAGTACTTC | CASSDGTGFYEQYF
NA | NA | TRBJ2-7 | TRBV9 | TGTGCCAGCAGCGTAGACGGCTACGAGCAGTACTTC | CASSVDGYEQYF
TRBD2 | NA | TRBJ2-1 | TRBV7-9 | TGTGCCAGCAGCCAGACGAGACTAGCGGGGGCGAGGGATGAGCAGTTCTTC | CASSQTRLAGARDEQFF
NA | few | TRBJ2-3 | TRBV25-1 | TGTGCCAGCCAGAAAGGGCATTTTGCGGGCACAGATACGCAGTATTTT | CASQKGHFAGTDTQYF
NA | many | TRBJ2-7 | TRBV12-5 | TGTGCTAGTCGGGCAGGGTTCTCCTACGAGCAGTACTTC | CASRAGFSYEQYF
NA | many | TRBJ2-1 | TRBV24-1 | TGTGCCACCAGTGGTGGAGAGCGGGTTTGGGGCGATGAGCAGTTCTTC | CATSGGERVWGDEQFF
NA | NA | TRBJ2-7 | TRBV12-3/TRBV12-4 | TGTGCCAGCAGTGCCGGGACTCTCTACGAGCAGTACTTC | CASSAGTLYEQYF
NA | NA | TRBJ2-5 | TRBV20-1 | TGCAGTGCTAGGGCGGGATCGTTTAGGGAGACCCAGTACTTC | CSARAGSFRETQYF
NA | NA | TRBJ2-1 | TRBV12-3/TRBV12-4 | TGTGCCAGCAGTCCAACCGGGTATGAGCAGTTCTTC | CASSPTGYEQFF
NA | NA | TRBJ2-1 | TRBV27 | TGTGCCAGCAGTTTGGATGGGCTAGGGTACAATGAGCAGTTCTTC | CASSLDGLGYNEQFF
TRBD1 | few | TRBJ2-5 | TRBV6-1 | TGTGCCAGCAGTGGGGGACAGGAAGAGACCCAGTACTTC | CASSGGQEETQYF
NA | NA | TRBJ2-7 | TRBV27 | TGTGCCAGCAGCCAACAGGGTGACGAGCAGTACTTC | CASSQQGDEQYF
NA | NA | TRBJ1-2 | TRBV20-1 | TGCAGTGCGCGTCCCCCTCTAGGCGGACCTCGCTATGGCTACACCTTC | CSARPPLGGPRYGYTF
NA | NA | TRBJ1-1 | TRBV5-1 | TGCGCCAGCAGCTTGTCGGGGGAGAGCTTCTTT | CASSLSGESFF
NA | NA | TRBJ2-7 | TRBV4-3 | TGCGCCAGCAGCCAAAGGGGTAGACTACCCTACGAGCAGTACTTC | CASSQRGRLPYEQYF
TRBD2 | many | TRBJ2-2 | TRBV5-1 | TGCGCCAGCAGCCACGGACTAGCGGGGTCGTGGGAGGAGCTGTTTTTT | CASSHGLAGSWEELFF
NA | few | TRBJ2-1 | TRBV20-1 | TGCAGTGCTATAGGGCCCGTGTCTCGCGGGATAGGCAATGAGCAGTTCTTC | CSAIGPVSRGIGNEQFF
TRBD1 | NA | TRBJ1-1 | TRBV6-1 | TGTGCCAGCTGTGGGACAGGGGTCTGGACTGAAGCTTTCTTT | CASCGTGVWTEAFF
NA | NA | TRBJ1-1 | TRBV9 | TGTGCCAGCAGCGTCGGGGCGAACACTGAAGCTTTCTTT | CASSVGANTEAFF
NA | few | TRBJ2-1 | TRBV29-1 | TGCAGCGTAGCGGCGTCTTCGGATGAGCAGTTCTTC | CSVAASSDEQFF